One and the same sample provided the 6 T cell receptor beta chains below, sequenced in a study of blood T cell repertoires in COVID-19. Profiled with immunoSEQ multiplex PCR; TCRdb holds only in-frame clones, not every one. The table lists approximately 480,000 clones, about 91% of them singletons, with about 1% in the top ten. The sample taken for sequencing was peripheral blood. The receptor set was obtained from a man aged 18-30 years with COVID-19, enrolled during active disease.

V gene TRBV7-3 combines with J gene TRBJ2-1, with D possibly being TRBD1 (5 bases). Trimming cost V 2 bases and J 6 bases, with 11 bases left between them. Germline V gene lookup returns CDR1 SGHTA and CDR2 FQGTGA. The CDR3 consists of 14 residues. The CDR3 loop is CASSLGRAGNEQFF. The CDR3 coding sequence is TGTGCCAGCAGCTTAGGCAGGGCTGGCAATGAGCAGTTCTTC.

The V gene is TRBV18, the J gene TRBJ2-6; no reliable D call. In germline, CDR1 is KGHSH, CDR2 LQKENI. CDR3 length: 15 amino acids. V lost 2 bases to trimming and J lost 0 bases, with 5 bases between them. CDR3 bases: TGTGCCAGCTCACCAACGAGCTCTGGGGCCAACGTCCTGACTTTC. Its protein is CASSPTSSGANVLTF.

This sequence joins TRBV19 and TRBJ2-2; D unclear. The CDR3 loop spans 14 amino acids. CDR1 is LNHDA, CDR2 SQIVND, per germline (reference sequence). V was shortened by 9 bases and J by 3 bases, with 14 bases between the two germline ends. The CDR3 here is CASRSKPHTGELFF. As DNA, the CDR3 is TGTGCCAGCCGATCGAAGCCCCACACCGGGGAGCTGTTTTTT.

This rearrangement joins TRBV2 to TRBJ2-1; TRBD2 matches at 15 bases. The CDR3 spans 15 residues. From germline, CDR1 is SNHLY and CDR2 FYNNEI. V lost 6 bases to trimming and J lost 8 bases; unmatched junction nucleotides: 5. CDR3 sequence: CASRGLAGGRYEQFF. The CDR3, as DNA: TGTGCCAGCAGGGGACTAGCGGGGGGCAGGTATGAGCAGTTCTTC.

This clone appeared a few times. The chain has TRBV5-5 and TRBJ2-7; D not certain. The germline V and J ends were trimmed by 4 bases and 5 bases, with 13 bases remaining between them. The CDR3 contains 13 residues. Germline-derived CDR1 and CDR2 are SGHKS and YYEKEE (reference sequence). This CDR3 is CASSLGSRDEQYF. CDR3 DNA: TGTGCCAGCAGCCTGGGGTCCCGCGACGAGCAGTACTTC.

This clone was seen only once. The rearrangement joins TRBV11-3 to TRBJ2-7; possible D gene TRBD1, 5 bases. CDR3 size: 15 residues. CDR1 and CDR2 from the germline V gene are SGHNT and YENEEA. Trimming took 7 bases from V and 2 from J, leaving 18 bases between them. CDR3 loop: CASTPFRVPTYEQYF. CDR3 DNA: TGTGCCAGCACTCCCTTCAGGGTACCTACCTACGAGCAGTACTTC.